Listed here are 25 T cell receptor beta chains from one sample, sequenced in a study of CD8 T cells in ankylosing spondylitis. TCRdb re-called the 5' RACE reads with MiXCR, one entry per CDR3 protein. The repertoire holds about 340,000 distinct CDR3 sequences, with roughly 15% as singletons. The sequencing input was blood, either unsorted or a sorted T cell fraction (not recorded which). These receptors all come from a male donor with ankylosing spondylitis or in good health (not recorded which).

The CDR3 reads CASSFDAVSGANVLTF. CDR3 sequence (DNA): TGCGCCAGCAGCTTCGACGCTGTCTCTGGGGCCAACGTCCTGACTTTC. The chain has TRBV5-1 and TRBJ2-6; D is unclear. The germline V gene has CDR1 SGHRS and CDR2 YFSETQ. CDR3 length equals 16 residues. The V end lost 2 bases, the J end lost 0 bases, and 9 bases lay between the germline ends.

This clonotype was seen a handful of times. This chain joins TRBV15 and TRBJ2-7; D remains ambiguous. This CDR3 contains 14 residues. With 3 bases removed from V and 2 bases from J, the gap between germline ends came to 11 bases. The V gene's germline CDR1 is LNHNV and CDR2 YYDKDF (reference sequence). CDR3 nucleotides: TGTGCCACCAGCAGGGAACTTGGAACCTACGAGCAGTACTTC. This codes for CATSRELGTYEQYF.

This CDR3 is CASGYGSSYEQYF. The CDR3 region has the DNA TGTGCCAGCGGATACGGGAGCTCCTACGAGCAGTACTTC. This chain links TRBV12-3 or TRBV12-4 with TRBJ2-7, with D perhaps TRBD2 (6 bases). The CDR3 has 13 residues. V lost 8 bases and J lost 0, with 11 bases in between.

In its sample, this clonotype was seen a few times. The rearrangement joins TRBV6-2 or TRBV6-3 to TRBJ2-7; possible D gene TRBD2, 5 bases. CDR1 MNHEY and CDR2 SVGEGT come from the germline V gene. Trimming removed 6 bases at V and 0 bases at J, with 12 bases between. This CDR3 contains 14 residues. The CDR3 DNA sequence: TGTGCCAGCAGACAGCGGTACCGCTCCTACGAGCAGTACTTC. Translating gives CASRQRYRSYEQYF.

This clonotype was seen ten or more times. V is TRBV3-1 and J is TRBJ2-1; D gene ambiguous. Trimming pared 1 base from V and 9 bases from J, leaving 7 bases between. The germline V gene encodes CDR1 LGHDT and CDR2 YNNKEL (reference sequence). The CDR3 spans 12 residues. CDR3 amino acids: CASSQVSIEQFF. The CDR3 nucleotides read TGTGCCAGCAGCCAAGTGTCGATTGAGCAGTTCTTC.

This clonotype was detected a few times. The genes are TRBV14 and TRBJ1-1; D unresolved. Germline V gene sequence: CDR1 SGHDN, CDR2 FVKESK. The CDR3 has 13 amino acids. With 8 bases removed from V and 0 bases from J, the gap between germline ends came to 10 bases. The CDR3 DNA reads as TGTGCCAGCCGTTCCGGACTGAACACTGAAGCTTTCTTT. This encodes CASRSGLNTEAFF.

This CDR3 reads CASSAVGASYEQYF. The CDR3 coding sequence is TGTGCCAGCAGCGCCGTCGGGGCTTCCTACGAGCAGTACTTC. This chain uses TRBV4-2 with TRBJ2-7; D tentatively reads TRBD1 or TRBD2 (5 bases each). The CDR3 runs 14 residues. Germline V CDR1 and CDR2: LGHNA, YNFKEQ. Trimming pared 5 bases from V and 1 base from J, leaving 12 bases between.

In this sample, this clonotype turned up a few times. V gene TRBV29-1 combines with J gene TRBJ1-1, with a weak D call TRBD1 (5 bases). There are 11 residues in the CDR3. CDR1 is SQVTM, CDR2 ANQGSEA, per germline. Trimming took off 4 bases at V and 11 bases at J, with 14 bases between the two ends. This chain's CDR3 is CSVVQVPVAFF. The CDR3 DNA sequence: TGCAGCGTTGTACAGGTGCCGGTGGCTTTCTTT.

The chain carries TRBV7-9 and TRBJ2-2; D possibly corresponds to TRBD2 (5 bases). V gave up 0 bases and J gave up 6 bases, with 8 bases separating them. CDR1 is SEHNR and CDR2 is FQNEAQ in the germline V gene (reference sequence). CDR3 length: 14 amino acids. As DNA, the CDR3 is TGTGCCAGCAGCTTAGCCGAGGGAGCCGGGGAGCTGTTTTTT. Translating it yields CASSLAEGAGELFF.

The CDR3 spells CASSEYRTGNEETQYF. The CDR3 DNA is TGTGCCAGCAGTGAATATCGGACAGGGAACGAAGAGACCCAGTACTTC. The gene calls are TRBV25-1 and TRBJ2-5, with 8 positions matching TRBD1. J was trimmed by 3 bases and V by 0 bases; bases with no gene match: 6. CDR1 and CDR2 (germline): MGHDK, SYGVNS. The CDR3 consists of 16 residues.

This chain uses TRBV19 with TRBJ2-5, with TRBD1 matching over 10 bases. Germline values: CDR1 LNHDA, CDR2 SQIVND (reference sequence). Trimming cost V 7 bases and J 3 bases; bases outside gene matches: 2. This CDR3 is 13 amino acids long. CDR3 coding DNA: TGTGCCAGTAAAGGACAGGGGGAAGAGACCCAGTACTTC. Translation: CASKGQGEETQYF.

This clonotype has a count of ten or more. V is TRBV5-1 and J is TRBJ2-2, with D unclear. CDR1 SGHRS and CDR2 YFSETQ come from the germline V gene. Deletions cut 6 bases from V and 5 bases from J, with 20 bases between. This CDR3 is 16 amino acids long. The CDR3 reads CASNLNRVTSTGELFF. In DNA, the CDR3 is TGCGCCAGCAACCTGAACCGGGTCACGAGTACCGGGGAGCTGTTTTTT.

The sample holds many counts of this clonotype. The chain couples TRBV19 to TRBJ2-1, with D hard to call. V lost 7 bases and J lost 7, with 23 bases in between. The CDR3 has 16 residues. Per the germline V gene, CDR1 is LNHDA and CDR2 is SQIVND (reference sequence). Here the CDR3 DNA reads TGTGCCAGTAAAGCCCCCGTAACCTGGAGACAAAATGAGCAGTTCTTC. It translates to CASKAPVTWRQNEQFF.

The CDR3 coding sequence is TGTGCCAGCAGTTTAAGCAGCGGGAGAGAAACAGATACGCAGTATTTT. As protein: CASSLSSGRETDTQYF. The chain joins TRBV28 to TRBJ2-3; 8 positions agree with TRBD2. Trimming cost V 2 bases and J 3 bases; bases outside gene matches: 7. CDR1 MDHEN and CDR2 SYDVKM come from the germline V gene. This CDR3 spans 16 amino acids.

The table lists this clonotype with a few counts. This CDR3 reads CASSQSVIGTEAFF. The CDR3 DNA is TGCGCCAGCAGCCAATCAGTGATTGGCACTGAAGCTTTCTTT. The genes are TRBV4-1 and TRBJ1-1; D remains ambiguous. Germline-derived CDR1 and CDR2 are MGHRA and YSYEKL. CDR3 length equals 14 residues. Trimming cost V 2 bases and J 4 bases, with 11 bases left between them.

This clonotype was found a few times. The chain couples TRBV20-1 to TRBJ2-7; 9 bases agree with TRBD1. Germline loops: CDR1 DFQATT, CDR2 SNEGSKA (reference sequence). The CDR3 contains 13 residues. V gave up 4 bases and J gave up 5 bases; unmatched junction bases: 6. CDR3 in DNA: TGCAGTGCTACGGACAGGGGACTTGACGAGCAGTACTTC. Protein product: CSATDRGLDEQYF.

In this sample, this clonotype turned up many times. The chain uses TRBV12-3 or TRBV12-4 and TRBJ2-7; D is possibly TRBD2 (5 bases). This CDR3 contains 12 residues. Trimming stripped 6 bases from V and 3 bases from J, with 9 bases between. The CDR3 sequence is CASSGDGYEQYF. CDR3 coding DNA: TGTGCCAGCAGCGGGGATGGCTACGAGCAGTACTTC.

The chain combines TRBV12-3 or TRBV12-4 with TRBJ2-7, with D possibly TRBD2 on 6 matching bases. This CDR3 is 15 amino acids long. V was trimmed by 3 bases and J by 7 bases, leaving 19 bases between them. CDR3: CASSFIATVAGEQYF. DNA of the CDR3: TGTGCCAGCAGTTTTATAGCTACCGTCGCGGGGGAGCAGTACTTC.

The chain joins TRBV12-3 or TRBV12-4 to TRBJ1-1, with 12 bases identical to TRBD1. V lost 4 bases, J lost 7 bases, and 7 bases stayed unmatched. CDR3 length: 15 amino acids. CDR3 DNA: TGTGCCAGCAGTTATGGGACAGGGGGCTCGATTGAAGCTTTCTTT. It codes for CASSYGTGGSIEAFF.

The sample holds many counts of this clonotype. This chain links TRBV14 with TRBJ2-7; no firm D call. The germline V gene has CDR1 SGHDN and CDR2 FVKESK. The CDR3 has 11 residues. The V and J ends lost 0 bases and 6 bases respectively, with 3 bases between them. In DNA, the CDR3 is TGTGCCAGCAGCCAAGATTTCGAGCAGTACTTC. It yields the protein CASSQDFEQYF.

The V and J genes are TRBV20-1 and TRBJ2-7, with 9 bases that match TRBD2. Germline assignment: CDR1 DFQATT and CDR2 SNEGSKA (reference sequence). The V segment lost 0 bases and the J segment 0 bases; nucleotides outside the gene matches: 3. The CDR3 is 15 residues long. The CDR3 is CSAREGREGSYEQYF. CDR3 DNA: TGCAGTGCTAGAGAGGGGCGGGAGGGCTCCTACGAGCAGTACTTC.

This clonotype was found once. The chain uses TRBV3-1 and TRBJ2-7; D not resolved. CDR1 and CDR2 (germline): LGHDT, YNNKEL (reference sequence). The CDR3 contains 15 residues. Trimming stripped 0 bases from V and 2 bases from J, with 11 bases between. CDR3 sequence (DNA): TGTGCCAGCAGCCAAGAGGCAGGTCTCCCCTACGAGCAGTACTTC. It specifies CASSQEAGLPYEQYF.

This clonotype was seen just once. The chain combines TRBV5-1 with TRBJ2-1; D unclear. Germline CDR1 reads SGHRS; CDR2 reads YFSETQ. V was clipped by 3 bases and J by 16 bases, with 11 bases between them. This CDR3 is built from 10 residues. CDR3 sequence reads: CASSSLLGFF. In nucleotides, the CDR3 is TGCGCCAGCAGCTCTTTATTGGGTTTCTTC.

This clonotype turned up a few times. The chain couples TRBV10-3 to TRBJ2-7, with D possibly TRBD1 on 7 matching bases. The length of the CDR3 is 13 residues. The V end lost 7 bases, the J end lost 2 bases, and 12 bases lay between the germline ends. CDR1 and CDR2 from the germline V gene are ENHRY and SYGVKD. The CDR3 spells CAIKEGATYEQYF. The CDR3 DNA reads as TGTGCCATCAAGGAGGGGGCCACCTACGAGCAGTACTTC.

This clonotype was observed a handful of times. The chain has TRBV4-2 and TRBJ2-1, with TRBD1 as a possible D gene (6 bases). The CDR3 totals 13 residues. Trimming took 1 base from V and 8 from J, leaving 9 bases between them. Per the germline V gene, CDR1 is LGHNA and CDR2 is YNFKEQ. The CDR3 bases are TGTGCCAGCAGCCAAGGAGAGGGGGATGAGCAGTTCTTC. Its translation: CASSQGEGDEQFF.